The 24 T cell receptor beta chains below come from one sample, sequenced in a study of T-cell memory formation after mild COVID-19. TCRdb recomputed calls from the 5' RACE reads with MiXCR, one row per CDR3 protein. This table has roughly 200,000 distinct CDR3 sequences, around 15% appearing once. The material sequenced was PBMCs or a T cell subset sorted from them (not recorded which). The origin of the receptors is an adult woman who had mild COVID-19 (a few samples of this study predate the infection). Cell type and time point are not known.

V usage is TRBV5-1 and J usage is TRBJ2-5, with 7 nucleotides matching TRBD2. V shed 2 bases, J shed 1 base, and the junction held 8 bases outside the gene matches. CDR1 SGHRS and CDR2 YFSETQ come from the germline V gene. The CDR3 covers 16 residues. The CDR3 spells CASSFLNAGAQETQYF. The CDR3, as DNA: TGCGCCAGCAGCTTCCTGAATGCGGGAGCCCAAGAGACCCAGTACTTC. The whole variable domain, filled in from reference TRBV5-1 and TRBJ2-5, reads KAGVTQTPRYLIKTRGQQVTLSCSPISGHRSVSWYQQTPGQGLQFLFEYFSETQRNKGNFPGRFSGRQFSNSRSEMNVSTLELGDSALYLCASSFLNAGAQETQYFGPGTRLLVL.

The table lists this clonotype with many counts. It is unclear where the CDR3 begins or ends on the DNA, so no DNA is shown, and the CDR3 is as TCRdb lists it. The chain uses TRBV12-3 or TRBV12-4 and TRBJ2-7; the listed D gene, TRBD1, was not tested against the DNA. The CDR3 is 15 residues long, ends included. CDR3 sequence reads: CASSSSRGGYYEQYF.

The V and J genes are TRBV4-1 and TRBJ1-4; no clear D gene. The CDR3 consists of 15 residues. V dropped 3 bases and J dropped 8 bases, with 16 bases sitting between them. Germline loops: CDR1 MGHRA, CDR2 YSYEKL. The CDR3 loop reads CASSQYEGTGEKLFF. DNA for the CDR3: TGCGCCAGCAGCCAGTACGAGGGAACGGGGGAAAAACTGTTTTTT.

This clonotype was seen a handful of times. The CDR3 protein is CASTGLAGGFNEQFF. DNA of the CDR3: TGCGCCAGCACGGGACTAGCGGGGGGTTTCAATGAGCAGTTCTTC. The chain has TRBV5-1 and TRBJ2-1; 15 bases fit TRBD2. J lost 6 bases, V lost 6 bases, and 4 bases had no gene match. CDR1 SGHRS and CDR2 YFSETQ come from the germline V gene. The CDR3 runs 15 residues. Full variable domain (missing parts from reference TRBV5-1 and TRBJ2-1): KAGVTQTPRYLIKTRGQQVTLSCSPISGHRSVSWYQQTPGQGLQFLFEYFSETQRNKGNFPGRFSGRQFSNSRSEMNVSTLELGDSALYLCASTGLAGGFNEQFFGPGTRLTVL.

The gene calls are TRBV6-5 and TRBJ2-7, with 10 bases lining up with TRBD1. Germline-derived CDR1 and CDR2 are MNHEY and SVGAGI. The CDR3 length is 15 residues. The junction had 5 bases not matched to a gene; V was cut back by 5 bases and J by 1 base. The DNA for the CDR3 is TGTGCCAGCAGTACGGGACAGGGGTGGTCCTACGAGCAGTACTTC. Amino acids: CASSTGQGWSYEQYF.

This clonotype was observed at least ten times. J is TRBJ2-1 and V is TRBV5-1, with 12 bases lining up with TRBD1. Germline V gives CDR1 SGHRS, CDR2 YFSETQ. Germline trimming cut 6 bases from V and 8 bases from J; bases unmatched to any gene: 9. The CDR3 has 15 residues. CDR3 DNA sequence: TGCGCCAGCACTTCACCGGGACAGGGGGCCCATGAGCAGTTCTTC. It yields the protein CASTSPGQGAHEQFF. Variable domain in full (rest from reference TRBV5-1 and TRBJ2-1): KAGVTQTPRYLIKTRGQQVTLSCSPISGHRSVSWYQQTPGQGLQFLFEYFSETQRNKGNFPGRFSGRQFSNSRSEMNVSTLELGDSALYLCASTSPGQGAHEQFFGPGTRLTVL.

The rearrangement uses TRBV10-3 and TRBJ2-3; D gene ambiguous. Germline-derived CDR1 and CDR2 are ENHRY and SYGVKD. Trimming removed 2 bases from V and 2 bases from J, with 11 bases in between. The CDR3 is 15 residues long. In DNA, the CDR3 is TGTGCCATCAGTGAGAGGGATGGGGTCACAGATACGCAGTATTTT. It yields the protein CAISERDGVTDTQYF.

This clonotype showed up many times. The genes are TRBV7-2 and TRBJ1-1, with D possibly matching TRBD1 (5 bases). V was pared by 3 bases and J by 3 bases, with 11 bases between. The CDR3 sequence is 14 residues long. Germline-derived CDR1 and CDR2 are SGHTA and FQGNSA. CDR3 protein: CASSFKARDTEAFF. The DNA of the CDR3 is TGTGCCAGCAGCTTTAAGGCCAGGGACACTGAAGCTTTCTTT. The variable domain in full, with the rest retrieved from reference TRBV7-2 and TRBJ1-1, is GAGVSQSPSNKVTEKGKDVELRCDPISGHTALYWYRQSLGQGLEFLIYFQGNSAPDKSGLPSDRFSAERTGGSVSTLTIQRTQQEDSAVYLCASSFKARDTEAFFGQGTRLTVV.

This clonotype was observed at least ten times. This chain uses TRBV7-2 with TRBJ2-1; 7 bases are shared with TRBD2. The CDR3 has 13 residues. Germline V gives CDR1 SGHTA, CDR2 FQGNSA. V was clipped by 3 bases and J by 9 bases; unmatched bases: 5. As DNA, the CDR3 is TGTGCCAGCAGCTTGACGTGGGGGGGTGAGCAGTTCTTC. This codes for CASSLTWGGEQFF.

The sample holds many counts of this clonotype. The rearrangement uses TRBV5-1 and TRBJ2-1, with TRBD2 matching over 13 bases. The germline V gene encodes CDR1 SGHRS and CDR2 YFSETQ. This CDR3 region has 14 residues. Trimming cost V 7 bases and J 7 bases; bases outside gene matches: 5. CDR3 amino acids: CASGLAGVGNEQFF. Here the CDR3 DNA reads TGCGCCAGCGGACTAGCGGGAGTAGGTAATGAGCAGTTCTTC.

This clonotype came up a few times. The CDR3 protein is CASSRDLTTEAFF. Written as DNA, the CDR3 is TGTGCCAGCTCACGGGATTTAACCACTGAAGCTTTCTTT. The chain joins TRBV18 to TRBJ1-1, with unresolved D. The CDR3 spans 13 residues. Germline values: CDR1 KGHSH, CDR2 LQKENI. Trimming removed 4 bases from V and 4 bases from J, with 10 bases in between. Using reference TRBV18 and TRBJ1-1 for the parts outside the CDR3, the full variable domain is NAGVMQNPRHLVRRRGQEARLRCSPMKGHSHVYWYRQLPEEGLKFMVYLQKENIIDESGMPKERFSAEFPKEGPSILRIQQVVRGDSAAYFCASSRDLTTEAFFGQGTRLTVV.

This clonotype has a count of ten or more. V and J are TRBV12-3 or TRBV12-4 and TRBJ1-2; 9 bases align to TRBD1. The CDR3 is 14 amino acids. Trimming at V came to 8 bases and at J to 2 bases, leaving 6 bases not matched to a gene. CDR3 protein: CASGLGTGNYGYTF. The CDR3 DNA follows: TGTGCCAGCGGCTTGGGGACAGGGAACTATGGCTACACCTTC.

The CDR3 DNA reads as TGTGCCAGCATGAGGGGCTACGAGCAGTACTTC. As protein: CASMRGYEQYF. The rearrangement links TRBV25-1 to TRBJ2-7; perhaps D is TRBD1 or TRBD2 (5 bases each). CDR1 MGHDK and CDR2 SYGVNS come from the germline V gene. Trimming left V 7 bases short and J 3 bases short, with 7 bases between. The CDR3 runs 11 residues.

V and J are TRBV20-1 and TRBJ2-3; D perhaps matches TRBD2 (5 bases). CDR3 length: 12 amino acids. CDR1 is DFQATT and CDR2 is SNEGSKA in the germline V gene (reference sequence). The V end was cut by 6 bases, the J end by 9 bases, with 16 bases between. CDR3: CSASGLKRTQYF. The CDR3 DNA sequence: TGCAGTGCCTCTGGACTGAAGCGGACGCAGTATTTT.

This clonotype has only a few counts. Here the CDR3 DNA reads TGTGCCAGCAGCCTTATACCCCGGAGCTCCTACAATGAGCAGTTCTTC. Translation: CASSLIPRSSYNEQFF. V is TRBV7-2 and J is TRBJ2-1; no clear D. CDR1 SGHTA and CDR2 FQGNSA come from the germline V gene. Trimming removed 5 bases from V and 0 bases from J, with 14 bases in between. This CDR3 has 16 residues. The whole variable domain, filled in from reference TRBV7-2 and TRBJ2-1, reads GAGVSQSPSNKVTEKGKDVELRCDPISGHTALYWYRQSLGQGLEFLIYFQGNSAPDKSGLPSDRFSAERTGGSVSTLTIQRTQQEDSAVYLCASSLIPRSSYNEQFFGPGTRLTVL.

J is TRBJ2-2 and V is TRBV24-1, with D tentatively TRBD1 (5 bases). Trimming removed 5 bases at V and 5 bases at J, with 14 bases between. CDR1 is KGHDR and CDR2 is SFDVKD in the germline V gene. There are 15 residues in the CDR3. CDR3 sequence reads: CATSGPVGLTGELFF. The CDR3 region has the DNA TGTGCCACCAGTGGCCCCGTGGGGCTGACCGGGGAGCTGTTTTTT.

This clonotype was recorded a few times. V is TRBV5-4 and J is TRBJ2-3; TRBD2 agrees at 15 bases. The V gene end was trimmed by 5 bases and the J gene end by 5 bases; junction bases not matched to a gene: 12. Germline loops: CDR1 SGHNT, CDR2 YYREEE (reference sequence). The CDR3 length is 18 residues. CDR3: CASSWTSGGAMAKDTQYF. The CDR3, as DNA: TGTGCCAGCAGTTGGACTAGCGGGGGGGCTATGGCAAAAGATACGCAGTATTTT.

The chain employs TRBV14 and TRBJ2-5, with D perhaps given as TRBD1 or TRBD2 (6 bases each). Trimming cost V 1 base and J 7 bases, with 13 bases left between them. Germline CDR1 and CDR2: SGHDN and FVKESK. The CDR3 length is 14 residues. The CDR3: CASSQVPGAWTQYF. CDR3 DNA sequence: TGTGCCAGCAGCCAAGTCCCGGGGGCCTGGACCCAGTACTTC.

This clonotype was observed a few times. The chain is built from TRBV12-3 or TRBV12-4 and TRBJ1-2; D gene uncertain. The CDR3 extends over 14 amino acids. The ends were cut back, 7 bases at V and 6 bases at J, with 18 bases in the middle. DNA of the CDR3: TGTGCCAGCACTGGAGTCCGCTTAAGGGATGGCTACACCTTC. It translates to CASTGVRLRDGYTF.

This clonotype occurred a few times. The chain combines TRBV7-2 with TRBJ1-2; weak D call: TRBD1 (5 bases). Germline V lookup: CDR1 SGHTA, CDR2 FQGNSA. This CDR3 comprises 14 residues. V gave up 5 bases and J gave up 0 bases, with 10 bases separating them. Written as DNA, the CDR3 is TGTGCCAGCAGCCCCTCGACAGCTAACTATGGCTACACCTTC. Protein: CASSPSTANYGYTF.

This chain links TRBV14 with TRBJ1-2; TRBD1 matches 8 bases. Per the germline V gene, CDR1 is SGHDN and CDR2 is FVKESK. Germline trimming cut 4 bases from V and 5 bases from J; bases unmatched to any gene: 3. The length of the CDR3 is 13 residues. CDR3 DNA: TGTGCCAGCAGCCGGACAGGGTATTATGGCTACACCTTC. Translating gives CASSRTGYYGYTF.

J is TRBJ2-1 and V is TRBV7-2, with 8 bases that match TRBD2. The germline V gene has CDR1 SGHTA and CDR2 FQGNSA. With V trimmed by 4 bases and J by 9 bases, 5 bases remained unmatched. The CDR3 extends over 13 amino acids. This CDR3 reads CASSSNGRGEQFF. CDR3 in DNA: TGTGCCAGCAGCTCAAACGGGAGGGGTGAGCAGTTCTTC. The variable domain in full, with the rest retrieved from reference TRBV7-2 and TRBJ2-1, is GAGVSQSPSNKVTEKGKDVELRCDPISGHTALYWYRQSLGQGLEFLIYFQGNSAPDKSGLPSDRFSAERTGGSVSTLTIQRTQQEDSAVYLCASSSNGRGEQFFGPGTRLTVL.

This clonotype has more than one count but fewer than ten. The rearrangement uses TRBV5-1 and TRBJ2-1; 11 bases match TRBD1. The CDR3 is 15 amino acids. J gave up 8 bases and V 6 bases, and 10 bases lay outside the gene matches. Per germline, CDR1 SGHRS and CDR2 YFSETQ. CDR3 nucleotides: TGCGCCAGCAACCTCCCCGGGACAGGGGGTCATGAGCAGTTCTTC. Translating it yields CASNLPGTGGHEQFF.

The chain links TRBV6-5 to TRBJ2-7; weak D call: TRBD2 (6 bases). This CDR3 comprises 11 residues. Germline V lookup: CDR1 MNHEY, CDR2 SVGAGI. With 4 bases removed from V and 9 bases from J, the gap between germline ends came to 10 bases. The CDR3 bases are TGTGCCAGCAGTTCCGGGGGAGGGCAGTACTTC. This codes for CASSSGGGQYF.